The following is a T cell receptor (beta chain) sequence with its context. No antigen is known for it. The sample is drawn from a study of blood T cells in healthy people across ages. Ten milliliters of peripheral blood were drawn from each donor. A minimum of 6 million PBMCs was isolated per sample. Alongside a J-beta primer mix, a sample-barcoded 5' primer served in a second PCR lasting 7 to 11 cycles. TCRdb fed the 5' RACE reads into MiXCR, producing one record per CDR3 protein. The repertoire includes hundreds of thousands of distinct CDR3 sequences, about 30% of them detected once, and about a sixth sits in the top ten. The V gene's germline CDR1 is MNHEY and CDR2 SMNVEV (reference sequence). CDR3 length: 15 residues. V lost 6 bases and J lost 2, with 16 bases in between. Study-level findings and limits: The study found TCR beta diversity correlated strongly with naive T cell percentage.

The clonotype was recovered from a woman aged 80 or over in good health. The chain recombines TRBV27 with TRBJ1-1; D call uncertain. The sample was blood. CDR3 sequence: CASRETRELNTEAFF. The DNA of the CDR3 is TGTGCCAGCAGAGAAACAAGGGAGCTAAACACTGAAGCTTTCTTT.